The T cell receptor beta chain described here comes from a study of blood T cell repertoires in COVID-19. Study-wide context: Researchers got acute and convalescent COVID-19 samples from the United States, Italy and Spain.

Data came from immunoSEQ multiplex PCR; TCRdb stores just in-frame clones and leaves some out. In the table there are about 160,000 clones, roughly 86% of which are singletons. This TCR came from a man aged 50 to 60 with active or convalescent COVID-19. Sequences were obtained from peripheral blood.

The CDR3 DNA sequence: TGTGCCAGACTAGCGGGAGGAAAACAAGAGACCCAGTACTTC. It translates to CARLAGGKQETQYF. The V call is TRBV6-5, the J call TRBJ2-5, with 12 nucleotides matching TRBD2. Germline assignment: CDR1 MNHEY and CDR2 SVGAGI. CDR3 size: 14 residues. Trimming at V came to 9 bases and at J to 2 bases, leaving 4 bases not matched to a gene.